These 8 T cell receptor beta chains share one sample of origin, sequenced in a study of T cells in localized non-small cell lung cancer (TCRdb year 2020). The library was built by means of the immunoSEQ multiplex PCR assay. The clones in this table, taken by TCRdb from immuneACCESS, are in-frame only. Not every clone is retained; where verified, under half of the shortfall comes from an unresolved V gene, and the cause of the rest is unknown. The sample table holds tens of thousands of clones, of which around 89% were seen once. The ten largest account for roughly 20% of the sample. This material consisted of peripheral blood, taken before any cancer treatment. Receptor source: a woman aged 35-75 years with stage I squamous cell lung carcinoma.

The chain uses TRBV27 and TRBJ2-7; 8 bases are a match to TRBD2. This CDR3 region has 13 residues. Germline lookup yields CDR1 MNHEY and CDR2 SMNVEV (reference sequence). V shed 6 bases and J 2 bases; nucleotides not matched to a gene: 3. The CDR3 DNA is TGTGCCAGCAGCCGGGGGGGCCCCTACGAGCAGTACTTC. Encoded protein: CASSRGGPYEQYF.

The rearrangement links TRBV2 to TRBJ2-3, with TRBD1 matching 10 bases. This CDR3 comprises 16 residues. The V gene's germline CDR1 is SNHLY and CDR2 FYNNEI. With 6 bases clipped from V and 3 bases from J, the junction kept 9 bases outside the gene matches. The CDR3 nucleotides read TGTGCCAGCAGGAGATGGTCGGGACAGGGGACAGATACGCAGTATTTT. It translates to CASRRWSGQGTDTQYF.

The V call is TRBV18, the J call TRBJ2-1; 15 nucleotides match TRBD2. The length of the CDR3 is 14 residues. The germline V gene has CDR1 KGHSH and CDR2 LQKENI. J lost 10 bases, V lost 3 bases, and 1 base had no gene match. CDR3 in amino acids: CASSPGLAGGEQFF. CDR3 sequence (DNA): TGTGCCAGCTCACCGGGACTAGCGGGGGGAGAGCAGTTCTTC.

The V and J genes are TRBV5-1 and TRBJ1-6; maybe TRBD1 (6 bases). The CDR3 length is 12 residues. Germline V gene data show CDR1 as SGHRS and CDR2 as YFSETQ. Deletions cut 0 bases from V and 15 bases from J, with 10 bases between. The CDR3 DNA reads TGCGCCAGCAGCTTGGCGGGACAAATCCTCCACTTT. It is translated as CASSLAGQILHF.

The chain is built from TRBV7-9 and TRBJ2-1; D gene unclear. Germline V gene data show CDR1 as SEHNR and CDR2 as FQNEAQ (reference sequence). The CDR3 is 14 residues long. The V and J ends lost 5 bases and 2 bases respectively, with 10 bases between them. CDR3 sequence: CASSLEPTYNEQFF. The CDR3 nucleotides are TGTGCCAGCAGCCTAGAACCTACCTACAATGAGCAGTTCTTC.

The rearrangement uses TRBV5-1 and TRBJ2-2, with D perhaps matching TRBD1 (5 bases). The CDR3 covers 13 residues. CDR1 SGHRS and CDR2 YFSETQ come from the germline V gene. Trimming removed 4 bases at V and 7 bases at J, with 11 bases between. CDR3: CASSPSGIGELFF. The CDR3 DNA reads TGCGCCAGCAGCCCCTCAGGGATCGGGGAGCTGTTTTTT.

This chain uses TRBV19 with TRBJ2-1; D is possibly TRBD1 (5 bases). This CDR3 has 15 amino acids. Germline CDR1 and CDR2: LNHDA and SQIVND (reference sequence). Trimming removed 5 bases from V and 4 bases from J, with 15 bases in between. The CDR3 sequence is CASSQQASYYNEQFF. The CDR3 nucleotides read TGTGCCAGTAGTCAACAGGCCTCTTATTACAATGAGCAGTTCTTC.

The CDR3 protein is CASSLQGAHAETQYF. The CDR3, as DNA: TGTGCCAGCAGCCTACAGGGGGCACATGCGGAGACCCAGTACTTC. V usage is TRBV14 and J usage is TRBJ2-5; 9 nucleotides agree with TRBD1. The germline CDR1 and CDR2 sequences are SGHDN and FVKESK. With 4 bases clipped from V and 5 bases from J, the junction kept 8 bases outside the gene matches. This CDR3 region has 15 residues.